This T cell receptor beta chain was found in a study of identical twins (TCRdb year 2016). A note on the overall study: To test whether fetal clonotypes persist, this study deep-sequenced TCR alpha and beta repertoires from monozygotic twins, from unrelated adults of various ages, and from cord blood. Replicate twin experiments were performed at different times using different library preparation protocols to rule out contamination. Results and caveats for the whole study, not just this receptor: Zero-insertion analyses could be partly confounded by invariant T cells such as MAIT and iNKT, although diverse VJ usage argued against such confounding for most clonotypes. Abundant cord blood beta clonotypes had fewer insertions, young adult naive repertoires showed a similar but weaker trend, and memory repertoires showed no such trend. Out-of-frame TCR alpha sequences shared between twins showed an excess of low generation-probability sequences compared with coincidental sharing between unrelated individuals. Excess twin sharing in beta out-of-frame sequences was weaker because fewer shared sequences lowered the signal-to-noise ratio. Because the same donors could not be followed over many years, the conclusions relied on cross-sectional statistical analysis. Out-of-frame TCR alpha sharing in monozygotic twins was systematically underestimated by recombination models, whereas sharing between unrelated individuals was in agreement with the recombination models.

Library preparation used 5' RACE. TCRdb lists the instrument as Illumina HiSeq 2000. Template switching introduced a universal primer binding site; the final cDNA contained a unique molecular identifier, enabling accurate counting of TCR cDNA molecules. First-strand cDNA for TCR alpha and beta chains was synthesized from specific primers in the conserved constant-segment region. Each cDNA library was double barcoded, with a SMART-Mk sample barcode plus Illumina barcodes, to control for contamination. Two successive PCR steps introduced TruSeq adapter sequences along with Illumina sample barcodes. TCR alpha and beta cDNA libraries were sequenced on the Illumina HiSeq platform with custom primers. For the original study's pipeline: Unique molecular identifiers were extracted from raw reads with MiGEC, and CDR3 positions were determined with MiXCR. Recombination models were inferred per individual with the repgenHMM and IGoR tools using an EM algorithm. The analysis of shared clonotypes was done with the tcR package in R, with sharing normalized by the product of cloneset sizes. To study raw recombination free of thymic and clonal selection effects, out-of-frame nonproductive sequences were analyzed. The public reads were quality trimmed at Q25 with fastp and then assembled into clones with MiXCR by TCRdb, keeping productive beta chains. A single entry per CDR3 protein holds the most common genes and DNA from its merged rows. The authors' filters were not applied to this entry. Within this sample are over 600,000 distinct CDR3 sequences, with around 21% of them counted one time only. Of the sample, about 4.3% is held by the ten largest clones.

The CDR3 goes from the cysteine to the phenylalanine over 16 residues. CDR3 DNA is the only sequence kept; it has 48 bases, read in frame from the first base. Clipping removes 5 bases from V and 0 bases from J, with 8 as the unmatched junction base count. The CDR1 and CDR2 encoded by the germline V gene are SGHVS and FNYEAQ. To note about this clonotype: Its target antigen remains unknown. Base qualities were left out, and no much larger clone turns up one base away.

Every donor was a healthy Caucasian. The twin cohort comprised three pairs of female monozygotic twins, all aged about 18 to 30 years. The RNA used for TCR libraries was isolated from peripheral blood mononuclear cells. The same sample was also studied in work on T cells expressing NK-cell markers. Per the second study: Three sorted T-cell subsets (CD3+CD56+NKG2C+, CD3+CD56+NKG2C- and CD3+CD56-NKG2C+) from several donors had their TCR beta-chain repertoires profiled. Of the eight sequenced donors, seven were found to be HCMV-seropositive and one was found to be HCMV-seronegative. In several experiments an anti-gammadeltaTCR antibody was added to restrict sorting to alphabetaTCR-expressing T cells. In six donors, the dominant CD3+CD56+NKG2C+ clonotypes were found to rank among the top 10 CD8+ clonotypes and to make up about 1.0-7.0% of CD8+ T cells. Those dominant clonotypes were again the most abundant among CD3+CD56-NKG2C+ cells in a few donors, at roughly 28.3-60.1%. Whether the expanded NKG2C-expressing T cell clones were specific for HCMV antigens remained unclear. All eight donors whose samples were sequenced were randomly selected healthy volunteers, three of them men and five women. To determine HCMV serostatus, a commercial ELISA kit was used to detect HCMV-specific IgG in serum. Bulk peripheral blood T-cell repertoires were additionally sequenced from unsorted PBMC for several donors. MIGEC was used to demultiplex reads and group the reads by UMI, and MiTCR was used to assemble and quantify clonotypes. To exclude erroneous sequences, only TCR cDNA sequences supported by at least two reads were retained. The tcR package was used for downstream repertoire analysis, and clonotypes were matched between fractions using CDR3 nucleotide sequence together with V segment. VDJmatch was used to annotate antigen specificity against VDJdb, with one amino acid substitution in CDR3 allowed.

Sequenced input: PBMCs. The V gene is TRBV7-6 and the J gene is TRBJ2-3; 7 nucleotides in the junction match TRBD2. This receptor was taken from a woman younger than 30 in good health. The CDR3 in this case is CASSALASASTDTQYF. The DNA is TGTGCCAGCAGCGCACTAGCGAGTGCTAGCACAGATACGCAGTATTTT.